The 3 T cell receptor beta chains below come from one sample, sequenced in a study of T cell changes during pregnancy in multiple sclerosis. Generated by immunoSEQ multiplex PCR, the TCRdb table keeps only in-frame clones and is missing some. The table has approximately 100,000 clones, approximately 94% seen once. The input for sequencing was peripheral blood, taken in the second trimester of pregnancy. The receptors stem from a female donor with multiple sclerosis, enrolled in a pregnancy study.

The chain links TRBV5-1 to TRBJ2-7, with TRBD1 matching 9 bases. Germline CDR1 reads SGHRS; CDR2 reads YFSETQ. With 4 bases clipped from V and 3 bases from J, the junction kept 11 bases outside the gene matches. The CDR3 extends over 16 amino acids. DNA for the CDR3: TGCGCCAGCAGCGCCCGAGTCGGACAGGGGATCTACGAGCAGTACTTC. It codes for CASSARVGQGIYEQYF.

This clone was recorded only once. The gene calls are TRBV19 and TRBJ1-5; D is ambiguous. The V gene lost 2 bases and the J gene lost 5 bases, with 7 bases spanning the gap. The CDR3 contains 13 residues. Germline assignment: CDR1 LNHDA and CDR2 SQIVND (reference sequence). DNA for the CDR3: TGTGCCAGTAGTATACAGGCCGATCAGCCCCAGCATTTT. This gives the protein CASSIQADQPQHF.

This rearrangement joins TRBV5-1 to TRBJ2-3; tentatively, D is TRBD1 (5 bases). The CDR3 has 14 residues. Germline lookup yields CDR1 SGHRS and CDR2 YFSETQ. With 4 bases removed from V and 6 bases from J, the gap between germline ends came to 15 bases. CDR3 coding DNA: TGCGCCAGCAGCCTTCGGACACCGGAGGATACGCAGTATTTT. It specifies CASSLRTPEDTQYF. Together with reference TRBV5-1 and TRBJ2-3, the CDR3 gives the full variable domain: KAGVTQTPRYLIKTRGQQVTLSCSPISGHRSVSWYQQTPGQGLQFLFEYFSETQRNKGNFPGRFSGRQFSNSRSEMNVSTLELGDSALYLCASSLRTPEDTQYFGPGTRLTVL.